This T cell receptor (beta chain) was profiled in a study of persistence of HIV-infected CD4 T cells. Overall study context: A median of roughly 8 years of suppressive ART preceded sampling.

Study outcomes and limitations: TCRbeta richness was lower in CMV- and Gag-responding cells than in anti-CD3/anti-CD28-responding cells.

This clone has just a few counts. Its antigen is currently unknown. The immunoSEQ assay was version 4, run in survey mode. The table came from immunoSEQ multiplex PCR; TCRdb's copy has only in-frame clones and leaves some out. The table lists about 17,000 clones, approximately 64% of them singletons, with roughly 8.8% in the top ten. Cells were stimulated with CMV-infected fibroblast lysates at about 9.4 ug/mL. Sorting selected CD4+ T cells upregulating both CD40 ligand and CD69. Sequencing used CD4+ T cells sorted from PBMCs after approximately 19-hour stimulation, obtained from a patient who received antiretroviral therapy. This clonotype originated in an adult woman with HIV who was CMV-seropositive.

The CDR3 DNA follows: TGTGCCAGCAGTCCGACAAGGAACACCGGGGAGCTGTTTTTT. It yields the protein CASSPTRNTGELFF. The rearrangement uses TRBV6-4 and TRBJ2-2; D remains unclear. CDR3 length equals 14 residues. Germline V gives CDR1 MRHNA, CDR2 SNTAGT. Trimming took off 5 bases at V and 1 base at J, with 8 bases between the two ends.